Presented here are 12 T cell receptor beta chains from one specimen sequenced in a study of blood T cell repertoires in COVID-19. Measured with immunoSEQ multiplex PCR; TCRdb has only the in-frame clones, and not every one. Altogether 50,000 to 65,000 clones are present, approximately 89% being singletons, with the ten largest covering roughly 15%. The sample consisted of peripheral blood. These receptors were obtained from a human donor in a cohort sampled during active COVID-19.

This chain connects TRBV4-1 to TRBJ2-7; 8 bases line up with TRBD2. The CDR3 loop spans 15 amino acids. V shed 2 bases and J 4 bases; nucleotides not matched to a gene: 7. Germline-derived CDR1 and CDR2 are MGHRA and YSYEKL. The CDR3 spells CASSQSGSSIYEQYF. The CDR3 DNA follows: TGCGCCAGCAGCCAAAGCGGGAGCAGCATATACGAGCAGTACTTC.

The V gene is TRBV28, the J gene TRBJ1-5; no definite D call. This CDR3 spans 15 amino acids. CDR1 and CDR2 (germline): MDHEN, SYDVKM. V lost 4 bases, J lost 4 bases, and 14 bases lay in between. The CDR3 loop is CASSWEGILNQPQHF. The CDR3 DNA reads as TGTGCCAGCAGTTGGGAGGGTATCTTAAATCAGCCCCAGCATTTT.

The CDR3 nucleotides are TGTGCCAGCAGGACAGGGGGCAAGGGAGCTTTCTTT. Encoded protein: CASRTGGKGAFF. The V gene is TRBV28, the J gene TRBJ1-1; TRBD1 aligns across 10 bases. Germline CDR1 and CDR2: MDHEN and SYDVKM. The J segment lost 10 bases and the V segment lost 6 bases, leaving 5 bases of the junction unmatched. The CDR3 spans 12 residues.

The rearrangement links TRBV30 to TRBJ2-5, with a tentative D call TRBD1 (6 bases). The CDR3 covers 13 residues. In germline, CDR1 is GTSNPN, CDR2 SVGIG (reference sequence). V was cut by 1 base and J by 5 bases, with 11 bases left in between. The CDR3 spells CAWSGQDGETQYF. DNA of the CDR3: TGTGCCTGGAGTGGACAGGACGGGGAGACCCAGTACTTC.

The chain recombines TRBV12-3 or TRBV12-4 with TRBJ2-1; D not resolved. The CDR3 runs 11 residues. V lost 4 bases and J lost 8, with 6 bases in between. The CDR3 loop reads CASSYFYEQFF. CDR3 in DNA: TGTGCCAGCAGTTACTTCTATGAGCAGTTCTTC.

The genes are TRBV11-1 and TRBJ2-5, with 13 bases matching TRBD2. The CDR3 totals 16 residues. Germline V gives CDR1 SGHAT, CDR2 FQDESV (reference sequence). The ends lost 4 bases at V and 5 bases at J; junction bases unmatched: 7. In DNA form, the CDR3 reads TGTGCCAGCAGCTCTCAGGGACTAGCGGGGCTGGAGACCCAGTACTTC. It codes for CASSSQGLAGLETQYF. The full variable domain, rest sourced from reference TRBV11-1 and TRBJ2-5, is EAEVAQSPRYKITEKSQAVAFWCDPISGHATLYWYRQILGQGPELLVQFQDESVVDDSQLPKDRFSAERLKGVDSTLKIQPAELGDSAMYLCASSSQGLAGLETQYFGPGTRLLVL.

The V gene is TRBV18, the J gene TRBJ2-2, with TRBD1 matching over 10 bases. The CDR3 runs to 17 residues. The germline gives CDR1 KGHSH, CDR2 LQKENI. With 0 bases clipped from V and 5 bases from J, the junction kept 6 bases outside the gene matches. CDR3 region: CASSPPLTGGRTGELFF. The CDR3 bases are TGTGCCAGCTCACCACCGTTGACAGGGGGCCGGACCGGGGAGCTGTTTTTT. The variable domain in full, completed from reference TRBV18 and TRBJ2-2, reads NAGVMQNPRHLVRRRGQEARLRCSPMKGHSHVYWYRQLPEEGLKFMVYLQKENIIDESGMPKERFSAEFPKEGPSILRIQQVVRGDSAAYFCASSPPLTGGRTGELFFGEGSRLTVL.

V is TRBV6-4 and J is TRBJ1-1, with TRBD1 as a possible D gene (5 bases). This CDR3 spans 13 amino acids. Trimming took off 3 bases at V and 4 bases at J, with 9 bases between the two ends. Germline V gene sequence: CDR1 MRHNA, CDR2 SNTAGT. CDR3 sequence: CASSEGRGTEAFF. CDR3 coding DNA: TGTGCCAGCAGTGAAGGTAGGGGCACTGAAGCTTTCTTT.

CDR3 sequence (DNA): TGTGCCACCAGCACCAAGGACAGCCCAGGCAATCAGCCCCAGCATTTT. It specifies CATSTKDSPGNQPQHF. J is TRBJ1-5 and V is TRBV15; D perhaps matches TRBD1 (6 bases). The germline V gene has CDR1 LNHNV and CDR2 YYDKDF (reference sequence). V was clipped by 4 bases and J by 2 bases, with 15 bases between them. CDR3 size: 16 residues.

The chain has TRBV2 and TRBJ2-3; D unresolved. CDR1 is SNHLY, CDR2 FYNNEI, per germline. This CDR3 is 17 amino acids long. Trimming took 2 bases from V and 7 from J, leaving 22 bases between them. The CDR3 region has the DNA TGTGCCAGCAGTGAACGGAGAGCCCCTTCACCTCTGAATACGCAGTATTTT. Translated: CASSERRAPSPLNTQYF.

This clone was observed a single time. The chain has TRBV6-5 and TRBJ1-2; 7 bases fit TRBD1. CDR1 and CDR2 (germline): MNHEY, SVGAGI. The CDR3 is 13 amino acids. V trimming: 6 bases; J trimming: 4 bases; junction bases outside the gene matches: 5. CDR3 in amino acids: CASSQDRIYGYTF. CDR3 DNA sequence: TGTGCCAGCAGCCAGGACAGGATCTATGGCTACACCTTC.

The genes are TRBV11-1 and TRBJ1-1; D possibly corresponds to TRBD1 (6 bases). The germline V gene encodes CDR1 SGHAT and CDR2 FQDESV (reference sequence). The CDR3 runs 14 residues. V was clipped by 3 bases and J by 4 bases, with 12 bases between them. CDR3 in DNA: TGTGCCAGCAGCTTTGCAGGGGAGGGCACTGAAGCTTTCTTT. This sequence encodes CASSFAGEGTEAFF.